A selection of T cell receptor beta chains follows, all from one sample in a study of neoadjuvant anti-PD-1 for oral cavity cancer. TCRdb's table, derived via immunoSEQ multiplex PCR, lists solely in-frame clones and lacks some. Here the sample spans about 42,000 clones, approximately 80% being singletons. The sequencing used PBMCs, collected after nivolumab (anti-PD-1) treatment. All receptors derive from a person between 40 and 79 years old with oral cavity squamous cell carcinoma. Each CDR3 is given with its conserved first and last residue.

>TRBJ2-3|TRBV6-6
CASSRGSDTQYF
>TRBJ1-3|TRBV28
CASSSLLGQTGNTIYF
>TRBJ1-1|TRBV5-4
CASSLGQGTNTEAFF
>TRBJ2-3|TRBV15
CATSRQGADTQYF
>TRBJ2-7|TRBV29-1
CSAEDPGYEQYF
>TRBJ2-1|TRBV4-1
CASSQVRAGGPLNEQFF
>TRBJ1-3|TRBV30
CAAIRDSHFSGNTIYF
>TRBJ2-5|TRBV6-5
CASSYSGGKTQYF
>TRBJ2-7|TRBV28
CASGGVNEQYF
>TRBJ1-1|TRBV19
CASKAGMNTEAFF
>TRBJ2-1|TRBV6-5
CASSYDNEQFF
>TRBJ2-5|TRBV9
CASSPPAEQETQYF
>TRBJ2-2|TRBV4-2
CASSQERGGTNHF
>TRBJ2-1|TRBV29-1
CSVEGGPRGRDNEQFF
>TRBJ2-1|TRBV4-1
CASSQKLGTSVDEQFF
>TRBJ2-1|TRBV5-1
CASSSHLAGGRNEQFF
>TRBJ2-6|TRBV29-1
CSVYQGGGGANVLTF
>TRBJ1-1|TRBV4-2
CASSQEWGKTEAFF
>TRBJ2-7|TRBV7-7
CASSLGTGEVYEQYF
>TRBJ2-5|TRBV11-3
CASSPGQGDSKGTQYF
>TRBJ1-4|TRBV4-2
CASSQVQGATNEKLFF
>TRBJ2-4|TRBV5-1
CASSLGQGRAKNIQYF
>TRBJ2-1|TRBV7-9
CASSAPGVVRDEQFF
>TRBJ2-7|TRBV19
CASSPARGFSYEQYF
>TRBJ2-1|TRBV6-5
CASSYSNRVNEQFF
>TRBJ1-2|TRBV6-1
CASSDPGLYRVPHANYGYTF
>TRBJ1-4|TRBV6-6
CASKLQGVKKLFF
>TRBJ2-1|TRBV5-1
CASSRRNSFEQFF
>TRBJ1-5|TRBV19
CASSSLAGFNQPQHF
>TRBJ1-5|TRBV2
CASSEYYQPQHF
>TRBJ2-4|TRBV6-1
CASSVGRGSGNIQYF
>TRBJ2-1|TRBV5-1
CASSVGDYLEQFF
>TRBJ1-2|TRBV4-1
CASSQVSYPAGVF
>TRBJ2-5|TRBV5-8
CASSLPQVWGETQYF
>TRBJ2-1|TRBV11-3
CASSSGQGANNEQFF
>TRBJ1-1|TRBV10-1
CASSGQTNTEAFF
>TRBJ2-6|TRBV4-1
CASSQDPNRRYSGANVLTF
>TRBJ2-4|TRBV2
CASAWNIQYF
>TRBJ1-2|TRBV7-2
CASSLARRRSYGYTF
>TRBJ1-3|TRBV29-1
CSVDDGATGNTIYF
>TRBJ2-1|TRBV19
CASTPKGVAGSDEQFF
>TRBJ2-7|TRBV19
CAALREGNSYEQYF
>TRBJ1-2|TRBV19
CASSTTGRGYTF
>TRBJ2-7|TRBV2
CASSETFPRTEQYF
>TRBJ2-7|TRBV5-6
CASSFTDSYEQYF
>TRBJ2-3|TRBV7-2
CASSSPGVSTDTQYF
>TRBJ1-1|TRBV18
CASSPPSLTVNTEAFF
>TRBJ2-7|TRBV2
CASKKGAVLYEQYF
>TRBJ1-6|TRBV5-1
CASSLTSPVGSPLHF
>TRBJ1-2|TRBV7-9
CASSPPGAGGYTF
>TRBJ1-4|TRBV13
CASSSQTGGIGEKLFF
>TRBJ2-7|TRBV7-2
CASSSIGQGASYEQYF
>TRBJ1-6|TRBV7-8
CASSSKRGGGPLHF
>TRBJ2-2|TRBV7-9
CASTRQGELTGELFF
>TRBJ2-5|TRBV11-2
CASSFGRGIETQYF
>TRBJ1-2|TRBV28
CASSLPDNYGYTF
>TRBJ1-1|TRBV28
CASKPDRFIGAFF
>TRBJ1-1|TRBV5-1
CASSLDRGNTEAFF
>TRBJ2-7|TRBV11-2
CASSSSGTIRTYEQYF
>TRBJ2-4|TRBV6-5
CASSSRLLTAKNIQYF